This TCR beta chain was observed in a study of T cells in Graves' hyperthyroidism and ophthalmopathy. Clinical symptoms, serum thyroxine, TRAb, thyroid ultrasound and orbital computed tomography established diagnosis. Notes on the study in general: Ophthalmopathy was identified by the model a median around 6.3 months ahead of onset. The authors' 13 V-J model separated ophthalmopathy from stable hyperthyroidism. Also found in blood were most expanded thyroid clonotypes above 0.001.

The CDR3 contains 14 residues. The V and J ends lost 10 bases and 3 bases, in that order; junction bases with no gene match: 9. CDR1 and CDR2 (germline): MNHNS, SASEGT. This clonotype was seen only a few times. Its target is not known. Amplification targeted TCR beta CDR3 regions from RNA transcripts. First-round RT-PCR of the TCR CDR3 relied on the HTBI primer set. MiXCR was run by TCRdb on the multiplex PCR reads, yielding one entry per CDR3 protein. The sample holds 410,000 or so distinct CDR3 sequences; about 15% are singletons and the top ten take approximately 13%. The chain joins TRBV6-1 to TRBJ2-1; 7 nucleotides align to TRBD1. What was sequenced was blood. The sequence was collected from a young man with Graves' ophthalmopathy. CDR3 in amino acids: CAILTGLLYNEQFF. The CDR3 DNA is TGTGCCATCTTGACAGGGCTTCTCTACAATGAGCAGTTCTTC.